This is a list of T cell receptor beta chains from one sample in a study of shared clonotypes between healthy human individuals. Here immunoSEQ multiplex PCR was the method, and the copy in TCRdb shows in-frame clones only, minus some. Among approximately 1,000,000 clones listed, 60% to 80% were seen once. Source material: memory CD4+ T cells from PBMCs. Every receptor here comes from a man younger than 35 in good health. Some clones in this sample may be carry-over from other donors' samples. Each CDR3 is given with its conserved first and last residue. Fields, in order: J gene, D gene, clone size, V gene, CDR3 DNA, CDR3 protein. A D gene is named only where the DNA matches it firmly. Size is stated for part of the rows, as once, few or many counts, or as a class when the clone is expanded.

j_gene: TRBJ1-1
d_gene: TRBD1
abundance: many
v_gene: TRBV28
CDR3nt: TGTGCCAGCAGTGCCGGGACAGGTGAAGCTTTCTTT
CDR3aa: CASSAGTGEAFF

j_gene: TRBJ2-7
d_gene: -
abundance: -
v_gene: TRBV6-5
CDR3nt: TGTGCCAGCAGGATTAGCGAGGGGCCCTACGAGCAGTACTTC
CDR3aa: CASRISEGPYEQYF

j_gene: TRBJ2-1
d_gene: TRBD2
abundance: -
v_gene: TRBV5-1
CDR3nt: TGCGCCAGCAGCTTGGCCTTGGCGGGAGAGTCGGGTGAGCAGTTCTTC
CDR3aa: CASSLALAGESGEQFF

j_gene: TRBJ2-7
d_gene: -
abundance: -
v_gene: TRBV11-2
CDR3nt: TGTGCCAGCAGCTTAGCCCCCACACCCGCCTACGAGCAGTACTTC
CDR3aa: CASSLAPTPAYEQYF

j_gene: TRBJ1-2
d_gene: -
abundance: -
v_gene: TRBV6-5
CDR3nt: TGTGCCAGCACCCAGTCATCGGGAATGAGGGGCTACACCTTC
CDR3aa: CASTQSSGMRGYTF

j_gene: TRBJ1-2
d_gene: -
abundance: -
v_gene: TRBV6-5
CDR3nt: TGTGCCAGCAGGGGTGGGGCCAGATATGGCTACACCTTC
CDR3aa: CASRGGARYGYTF

j_gene: TRBJ1-2
d_gene: -
abundance: -
v_gene: TRBV29-1
CDR3nt: TGCAGCGTTGCCTTATTAGGGGGCTACACCTTC
CDR3aa: CSVALLGGYTF

j_gene: TRBJ1-2
d_gene: TRBD1
abundance: -
v_gene: TRBV5-6
CDR3nt: TGTGCCAGCAGCGCCGGACAGGGATATGGCTACACCTTC
CDR3aa: CASSAGQGYGYTF

j_gene: TRBJ2-7
d_gene: TRBD2
abundance: -
v_gene: TRBV10-3
CDR3nt: TGTGCCATCAGGGCCTCTAGCGGGCTTGGATACGAGCAGTACTTC
CDR3aa: CAIRASSGLGYEQYF

j_gene: TRBJ2-1
d_gene: -
abundance: -
v_gene: TRBV4-2
CDR3nt: TGTGCCAGCAGCCAAGACCTTGGCAATGAGCAGTTCTTC
CDR3aa: CASSQDLGNEQFF

j_gene: TRBJ2-7
d_gene: -
abundance: -
v_gene: TRBV28
CDR3nt: TGTGCCAGCAGTTTACCTAATTACGAGCAGTACTTC
CDR3aa: CASSLPNYEQYF